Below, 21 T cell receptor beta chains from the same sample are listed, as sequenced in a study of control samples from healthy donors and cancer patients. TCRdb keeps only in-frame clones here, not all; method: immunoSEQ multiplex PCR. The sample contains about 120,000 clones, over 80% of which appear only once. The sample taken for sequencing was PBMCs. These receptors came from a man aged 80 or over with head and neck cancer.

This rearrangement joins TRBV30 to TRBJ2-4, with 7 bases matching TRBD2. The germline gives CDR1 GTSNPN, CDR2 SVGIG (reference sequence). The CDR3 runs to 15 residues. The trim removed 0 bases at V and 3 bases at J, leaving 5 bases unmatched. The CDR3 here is CAWSVGGGHKNIQYF. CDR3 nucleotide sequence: TGTGCCTGGAGTGTGGGGGGAGGGCACAAAAACATTCAGTACTTC.

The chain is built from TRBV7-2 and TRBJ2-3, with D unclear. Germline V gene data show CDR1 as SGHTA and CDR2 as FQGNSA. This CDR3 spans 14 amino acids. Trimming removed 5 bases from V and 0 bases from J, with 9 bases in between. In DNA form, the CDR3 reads TGTGCCAGCAGCCGGCAGTCTAGCACAGATACGCAGTATTTT. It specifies CASSRQSSTDTQYF.

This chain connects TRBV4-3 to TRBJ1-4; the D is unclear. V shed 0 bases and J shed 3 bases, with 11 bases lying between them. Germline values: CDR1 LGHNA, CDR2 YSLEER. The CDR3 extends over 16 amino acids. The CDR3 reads CASSQDPRGSNEKLFF. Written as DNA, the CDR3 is TGCGCCAGCAGCCAAGACCCCCGGGGTTCTAATGAAAAACTGTTTTTT.

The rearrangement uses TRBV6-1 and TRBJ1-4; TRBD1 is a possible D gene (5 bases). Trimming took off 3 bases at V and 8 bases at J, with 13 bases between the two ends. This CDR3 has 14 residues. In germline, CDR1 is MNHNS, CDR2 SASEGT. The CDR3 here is CASSDLGGREKLFF. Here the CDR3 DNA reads TGTGCCAGCAGTGATCTCGGGGGTCGCGAAAAACTGTTTTTT.

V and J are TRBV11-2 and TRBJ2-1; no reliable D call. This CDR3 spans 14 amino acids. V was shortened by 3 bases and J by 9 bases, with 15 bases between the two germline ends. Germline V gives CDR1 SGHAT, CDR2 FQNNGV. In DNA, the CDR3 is TGTGCCAGCAGCTTTATGCAGGAGCATGGTGAGCAGTTCTTC. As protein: CASSFMQEHGEQFF.

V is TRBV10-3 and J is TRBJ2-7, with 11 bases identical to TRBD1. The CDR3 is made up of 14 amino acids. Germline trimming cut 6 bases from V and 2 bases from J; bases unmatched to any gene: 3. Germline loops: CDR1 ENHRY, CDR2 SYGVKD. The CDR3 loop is CAIRGQGVTYEQYF. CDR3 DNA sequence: TGTGCCATCAGGGGACAGGGGGTGACCTACGAGCAGTACTTC.

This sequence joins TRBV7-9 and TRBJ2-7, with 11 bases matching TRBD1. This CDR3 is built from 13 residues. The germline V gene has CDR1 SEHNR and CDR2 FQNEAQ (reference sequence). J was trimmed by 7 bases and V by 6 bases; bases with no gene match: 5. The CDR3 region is CASSRTGGQEQYF. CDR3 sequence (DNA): TGTGCCAGCAGTAGGACAGGGGGCCAAGAGCAGTACTTC.

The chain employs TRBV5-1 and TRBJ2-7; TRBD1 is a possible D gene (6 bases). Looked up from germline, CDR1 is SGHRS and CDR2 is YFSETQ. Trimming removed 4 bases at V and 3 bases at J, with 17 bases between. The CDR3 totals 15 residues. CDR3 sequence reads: CASSPVVQGSYEQYF. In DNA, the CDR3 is TGCGCCAGCAGCCCCGTCGTTCAGGGGAGCTACGAGCAGTACTTC.

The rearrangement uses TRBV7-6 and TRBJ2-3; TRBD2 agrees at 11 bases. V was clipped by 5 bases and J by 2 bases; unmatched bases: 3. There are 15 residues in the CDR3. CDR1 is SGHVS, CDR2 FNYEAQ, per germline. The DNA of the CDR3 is TGTGCCAGCAGCCTTAGCGGGAGGGCCACAGATACGCAGTATTTT. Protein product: CASSLSGRATDTQYF. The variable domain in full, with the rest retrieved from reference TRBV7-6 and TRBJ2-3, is GAGVSQSPRYKVTKRGQDVALRCDPISGHVSLYWYRQALGQGPEFLTYFNYEAQQDKSGLPNDRFSAERPEGSISTLTIQRTEQRDSAMYRCASSLSGRATDTQYFGPGTRLTVL.

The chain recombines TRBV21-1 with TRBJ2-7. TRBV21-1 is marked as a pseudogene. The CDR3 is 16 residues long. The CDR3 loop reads CASSKGAARLPYEQYF. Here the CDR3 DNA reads TGTGCCAGCAGCAAAGGGGCAGCGCGTCTCCCCTACGAGCAGTACTTC.

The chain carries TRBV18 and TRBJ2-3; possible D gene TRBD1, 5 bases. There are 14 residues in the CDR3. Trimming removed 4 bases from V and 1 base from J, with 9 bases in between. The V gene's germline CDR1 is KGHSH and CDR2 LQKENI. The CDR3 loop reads CASSRARGTDTQYF. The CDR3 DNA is TGTGCCAGCTCACGGGCCAGGGGCACAGATACGCAGTATTTT.

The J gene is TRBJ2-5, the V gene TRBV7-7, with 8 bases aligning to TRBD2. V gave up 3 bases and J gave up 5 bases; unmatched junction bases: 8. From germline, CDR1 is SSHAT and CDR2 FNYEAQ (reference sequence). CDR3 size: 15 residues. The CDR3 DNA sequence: TGTGCCAGCAGCTTGACTAGCGCCCCAAGTGAGACCCAGTACTTC. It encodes CASSLTSAPSETQYF.

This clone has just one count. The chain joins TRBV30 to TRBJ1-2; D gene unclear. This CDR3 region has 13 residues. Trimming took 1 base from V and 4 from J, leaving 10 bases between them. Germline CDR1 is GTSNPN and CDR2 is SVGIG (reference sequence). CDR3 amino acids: CAWSAGLLYGYTF. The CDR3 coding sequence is TGTGCCTGGAGTGCAGGTCTACTCTATGGCTACACCTTC. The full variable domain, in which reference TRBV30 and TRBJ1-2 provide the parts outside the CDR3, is SQTIHQWPATLVQPVGSPLSLECTVEGTSNPNLYWYRQAAGRGLQLLFYSVGIGQISSEVPQNLSASRPQDRQFILSSKKLLLSDSGFYLCAWSAGLLYGYTFGSGTRLTVV.

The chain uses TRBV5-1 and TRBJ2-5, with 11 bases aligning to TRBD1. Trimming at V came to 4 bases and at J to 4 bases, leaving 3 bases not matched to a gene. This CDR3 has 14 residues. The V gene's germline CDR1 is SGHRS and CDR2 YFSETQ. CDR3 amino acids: CASSPGQGVETQYF. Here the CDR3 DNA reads TGCGCCAGCAGCCCGGGACAGGGGGTAGAGACCCAGTACTTC.

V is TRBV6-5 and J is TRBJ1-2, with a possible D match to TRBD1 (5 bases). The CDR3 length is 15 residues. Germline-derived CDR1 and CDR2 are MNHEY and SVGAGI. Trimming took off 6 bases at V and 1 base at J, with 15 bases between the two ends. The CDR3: CASRPTGGLNYGYTF. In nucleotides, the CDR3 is TGTGCCAGCAGACCAACTGGGGGACTTAACTATGGCTACACCTTC.

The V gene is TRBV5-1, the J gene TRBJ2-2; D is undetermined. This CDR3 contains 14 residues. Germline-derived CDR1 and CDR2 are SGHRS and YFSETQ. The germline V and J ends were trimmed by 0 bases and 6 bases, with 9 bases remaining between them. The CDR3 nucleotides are TGCGCCAGCAGCTTGGGTCTTGAGTCCGGGGAGCTGTTTTTT. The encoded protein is CASSLGLESGELFF.

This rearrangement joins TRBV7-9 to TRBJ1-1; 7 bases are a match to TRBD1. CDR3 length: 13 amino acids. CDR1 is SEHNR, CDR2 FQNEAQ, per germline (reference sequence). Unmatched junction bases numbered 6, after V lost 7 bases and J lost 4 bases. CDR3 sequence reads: CASIPGGGTEAFF. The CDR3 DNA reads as TGTGCCAGCATTCCAGGGGGGGGCACTGAAGCTTTCTTT.

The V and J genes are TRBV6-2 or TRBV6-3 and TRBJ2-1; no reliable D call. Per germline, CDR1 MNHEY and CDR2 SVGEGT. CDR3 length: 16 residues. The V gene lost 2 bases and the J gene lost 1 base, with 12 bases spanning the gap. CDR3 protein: CASSYGLQRSYNEQFF. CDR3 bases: TGTGCCAGCAGTTACGGGTTACAGAGGTCCTACAATGAGCAGTTCTTC.

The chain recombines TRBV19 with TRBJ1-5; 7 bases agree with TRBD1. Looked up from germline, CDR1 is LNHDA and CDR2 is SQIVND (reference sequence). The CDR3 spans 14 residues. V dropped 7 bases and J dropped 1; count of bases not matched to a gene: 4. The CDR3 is CASKKGQSNQPQHF. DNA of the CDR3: TGTGCCAGTAAAAAGGGACAGAGCAATCAGCCCCAGCATTTT.

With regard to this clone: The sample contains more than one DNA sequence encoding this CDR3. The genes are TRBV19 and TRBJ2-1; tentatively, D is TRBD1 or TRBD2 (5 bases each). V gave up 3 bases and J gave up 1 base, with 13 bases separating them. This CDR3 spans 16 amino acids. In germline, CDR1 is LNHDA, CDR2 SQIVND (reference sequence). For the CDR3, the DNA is TGTGCCAGTAGTATTGCTGGGACCAGATCCTACAATGAGCAGTTCTTC. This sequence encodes CASSIAGTRSYNEQFF. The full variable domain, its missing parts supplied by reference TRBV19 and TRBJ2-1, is DGGITQSPKYLFRKEGQNVTLSCEQNLNHDAMYWYRQDPGQGLRLIYYSQIVNDFQKGDIAEGYSVSREKKESFPLTVTSAQKNPTAFYLCASSIAGTRSYNEQFFGPGTRLTVL.

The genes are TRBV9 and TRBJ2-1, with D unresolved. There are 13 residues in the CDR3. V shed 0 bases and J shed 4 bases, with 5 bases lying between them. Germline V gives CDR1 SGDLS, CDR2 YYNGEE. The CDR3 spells CASSVGVYNEQFF. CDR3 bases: TGTGCCAGCAGCGTAGGGGTTTACAATGAGCAGTTCTTC.